These 30 T cell receptor beta chains share one sample of origin, sequenced in a study of control samples from healthy donors and cancer patients. The protocol was immunoSEQ multiplex PCR, while the TCRdb copy is restricted to in-frame clones and leaves out a portion. The ten top clones account for less than 2.5%, within a sample of under 200,000 clones. The sequenced sample was blood. The receptors come from a woman younger than 45 in good health.

The chain has TRBV29-1 and TRBJ2-5, with 9 nucleotides matching TRBD2. V trimming: 0 bases; J trimming: 4 bases; junction bases outside the gene matches: 9. This CDR3 has 16 residues. The germline gives CDR1 SQVTM, CDR2 ANQGSEA. CDR3 coding DNA: TGCAGCGTTGAAGATCGAGGCGGGGGGGCCGGAGAGACCCAGTACTTC. Its translation is CSVEDRGGGAGETQYF.

J is TRBJ2-3 and V is TRBV23-1, with 10 bases fitting TRBD2. TRBV23-1 is an ORF, and what it does is uncertain. The CDR3 runs 16 residues. V trimming: 5 bases; J trimming: 3 bases; junction bases outside the gene matches: 8. The chain's CDR3 is CASSFCEAGGTDTQYF. CDR3 nucleotides: TGCGCCAGCAGTTTCTGCGAAGCGGGGGGGACAGATACGCAGTATTTT.

The CDR3 nucleotides are TGTGCCAGCAGCCGTACAGGGGTCTCCTACGAGCAGTACTTC. It translates to CASSRTGVSYEQYF. The chain carries TRBV9 and TRBJ2-7; 7 positions agree with TRBD1. V was pared by 4 bases and J by 0 bases, with 4 bases of the junction left unmatched. The CDR3 covers 14 residues. Germline CDR1 SGDLS, CDR2 YYNGEE.

The chain is built from TRBV28 and TRBJ1-2; the D is unclear. The CDR3 extends over 13 amino acids. In germline, CDR1 is MDHEN, CDR2 SYDVKM. The germline V and J ends were trimmed by 7 bases and 4 bases, with 13 bases remaining between them. The chain's CDR3 is CASTGAALYGYTF. For the CDR3, the DNA is TGTGCCAGCACGGGCGCAGCTCTCTATGGCTACACCTTC.

This chain links TRBV10-3 with TRBJ2-1; TRBD1 aligns across 7 bases. The CDR3 sequence is 17 residues long. Germline CDR1 and CDR2: ENHRY and SYGVKD. The trim removed 6 bases at V and 0 bases at J, leaving 11 bases unmatched. CDR3 DNA: TGTGCCATCAGGGAAGACAGGGCTGGGGGCTCCTACAATGAGCAGTTCTTC. Protein: CAIREDRAGGSYNEQFF.

This chain uses TRBV27 with TRBJ2-3, with TRBD2 identical over 9 bases. The CDR3 length is 16 residues. Trimming at V came to 1 base and at J to 1 base, leaving 3 bases not matched to a gene. The germline V gene has CDR1 MNHEY and CDR2 SMNVEV (reference sequence). CDR3 coding DNA: TGTGCCAGCAGTTTATTTCCTAGCGGGGGCACAGATACGCAGTATTTT. Its translation: CASSLFPSGGTDTQYF.

The chain has TRBV29-1 and TRBJ1-2, with a possible D match to TRBD1 (6 bases). Germline assignment: CDR1 SQVTM and CDR2 ANQGSEA. The CDR3 sequence is 15 residues long. Deletions cut 5 bases from V and 11 bases from J, with 27 bases between. DNA for the CDR3: TGCAGCGTTTCGAACTCTGGGGTCGAGACCAGGGGATACACCTTC. It is translated as CSVSNSGVETRGYTF.

The CDR3 bases are TGCGCCAGCAGCTTGACCGACGGCTCAGCAGAGACCCAGTACTTC. It is translated as CASSLTDGSAETQYF. The chain recombines TRBV5-1 with TRBJ2-5; D not resolved. The CDR3 has 15 residues. Germline V lookup: CDR1 SGHRS, CDR2 YFSETQ. V was shortened by 1 base and J by 4 bases, with 14 bases between the two germline ends.

The chain couples TRBV6-5 to TRBJ1-5, with D maybe TRBD1 (6 bases). V gave up 6 bases and J gave up 5 bases, with 11 bases separating them. Germline CDR1 is MNHEY and CDR2 is SVGAGI. This CDR3 contains 13 residues. CDR3 residues: CASRNHRDQPQHF. Written as DNA, the CDR3 is TGTGCCAGCAGAAACCACAGGGATCAGCCCCAGCATTTT.

J is TRBJ1-1 and V is TRBV11-2; unclear D gene. This CDR3 has 14 residues. Germline V gene lookup returns CDR1 SGHAT and CDR2 FQNNGV. Trimming stripped 1 base from V and 6 bases from J, with 12 bases between. CDR3 DNA: TGTGCCAGCAGCTTAGTTTTAATTCGCCCTGAAGCTTTCTTT. As protein: CASSLVLIRPEAFF.

The chain combines TRBV20-1 with TRBJ1-2; D gene unclear. Germline V CDR1 and CDR2: DFQATT, SNEGSKA (reference sequence). The CDR3 sequence is 11 residues long. V lost 4 bases and J 6 bases, leaving 9 bases between the germline ends. The CDR3 bases are TGCAGTGCTACCCCGACTGATGGCTACACCTTC. Its protein is CSATPTDGYTF.

The V gene is TRBV3-1 (or the pseudogene TRBV3-2), the J gene TRBJ1-1; no reliable D call. The CDR3 has 14 residues. Germline V gene sequence: CDR1 LGHDT, CDR2 YNNKEL (reference sequence). The V gene lost 0 bases and the J gene lost 6 bases, with 11 bases spanning the gap. For the CDR3, the DNA is TGTGCCAGCAGCCAAGATACAGCAAGCCCTGAAGCTTTCTTT. Translated: CASSQDTASPEAFF.

V usage is TRBV28 and J usage is TRBJ1-3; possibly TRBD1 for D (6 bases). V dropped 7 bases and J dropped 4 bases, with 14 bases sitting between them. The CDR3 is 14 residues long. CDR1 is MDHEN, CDR2 SYDVKM, per germline. In DNA form, the CDR3 reads TGTGCCAGCAACTTCAGGGGAGGGGGAAACACCATATATTTT. This sequence encodes CASNFRGGGNTIYF.

The V and J genes are TRBV7-9 and TRBJ2-1; D is ambiguous. CDR1 and CDR2 (germline): SEHNR, FQNEAQ (reference sequence). The CDR3 loop spans 13 amino acids. V lost 5 bases and J 10 bases, leaving 15 bases between the germline ends. The chain's CDR3 is CASSARDAREQFF. The CDR3 bases are TGTGCCAGCAGCGCGCGTGACGCGCGGGAGCAGTTCTTC. Combining the CDR3 with reference TRBV7-9 and TRBJ2-1 gives the whole variable domain DTGVSQNPRHKITKRGQNVTFRCDPISEHNRLYWYRQTLGQGPEFLTYFQNEAQLEKSRLLSDRFSAERPKGSFSTLEIQRTEQGDSAMYLCASSARDAREQFFGPGTRLTVL.

V is TRBV19 and J is TRBJ2-2; TRBD2 might be the D (5 bases). The germline V and J ends were trimmed by 7 bases and 4 bases, with 16 bases remaining between them. Germline loops: CDR1 LNHDA, CDR2 SQIVND (reference sequence). CDR3 length: 15 residues. CDR3 loop: CASTTAGGFTGELFF. The CDR3, as DNA: TGTGCCAGTACCACGGCGGGCGGGTTCACCGGGGAGCTGTTTTTT.

V usage is TRBV4-2 and J usage is TRBJ2-7, with 10 bases identical to TRBD2. This CDR3 has 15 amino acids. The J segment lost 0 bases and the V segment lost 4 bases, leaving 3 bases of the junction unmatched. The germline V gene encodes CDR1 LGHNA and CDR2 YNFKEQ. In nucleotides, the CDR3 is TGTGCCAGCAGCCCGGGACTAGCGAGCTCCTACGAGCAGTACTTC. Amino acids: CASSPGLASSYEQYF.

The V and J genes are TRBV5-1 and TRBJ2-7, with 12 nucleotides matching TRBD2. The CDR3 covers 16 residues. CDR1 and CDR2 from the germline V gene are SGHRS and YFSETQ. The J segment lost 1 base and the V segment lost 4 bases, leaving 6 bases of the junction unmatched. The CDR3 nucleotides read TGCGCCAGCAGCCACACTAGCGGGGGGCCTTCCTACGAGCAGTACTTC. Translating it yields CASSHTSGGPSYEQYF.

The chain recombines TRBV4-1 with TRBJ1-4, with TRBD1 as a possible D gene (5 bases). Germline V CDR1 and CDR2: MGHRA, YSYEKL. The CDR3 runs 18 residues. The V and J ends lost 0 bases and 11 bases respectively, with 25 bases between them. The CDR3 reads CASSQDGALPGGETKLFF. The CDR3 DNA follows: TGCGCCAGCAGCCAAGATGGTGCCTTACCTGGGGGGGAGACTAAACTGTTTTTT.

The chain carries TRBV5-1 and TRBJ2-3; D is tentatively TRBD1 or TRBD2 (5 bases each). Germline loops: CDR1 SGHRS, CDR2 YFSETQ. Deletions cut 2 bases from V and 4 bases from J, with 14 bases between. The length of the CDR3 is 15 residues. This CDR3 reads CASSLRGAGPDTQYF. The CDR3, as DNA: TGCGCCAGCAGCTTAAGAGGGGCCGGCCCAGATACGCAGTATTTT.

This chain joins TRBV10-3 and TRBJ1-4, with no clear D. The CDR3 sequence is 15 residues long. V shed 7 bases and J shed 3 bases, with 15 bases lying between them. The germline V gene has CDR1 ENHRY and CDR2 SYGVKD. The CDR3 spells CAINDPGIANEKLFF. CDR3 nucleotide sequence: TGTGCCATCAATGACCCGGGCATCGCTAATGAAAAACTGTTTTTT.

V gene TRBV2 combines with J gene TRBJ1-2; TRBD1 matches 8 bases. Germline V gene lookup returns CDR1 SNHLY and CDR2 FYNNEI. The CDR3 length is 13 residues. J was trimmed by 7 bases and V by 6 bases; bases with no gene match: 7. CDR3 sequence (DNA): TGTGCCAGCAGGGAGGACAGGGAAACTGGCTACACCTTC. This translates into CASREDRETGYTF.

Written as DNA, the CDR3 is TGTGCCAGCACCCAGACAGCGAACACTGAAGCTTTCTTT. Protein: CASTQTANTEAFF. J is TRBJ1-1 and V is TRBV2; perhaps TRBD1 as D (5 bases). Trimming cost V 7 bases and J 1 base, with 10 bases left between them. This CDR3 contains 13 residues. Per the germline V gene, CDR1 is SNHLY and CDR2 is FYNNEI.

The V gene is TRBV7-2, the J gene TRBJ2-1; 8 bases fit TRBD1. The CDR3 has 19 amino acids. V was pared by 2 bases and J by 2 bases, with 14 bases of the junction left unmatched. CDR1 and CDR2 from the germline V gene are SGHTA and FQGNSA. The CDR3: CASSLRGSKRTGPYNEQFF. CDR3 nucleotides: TGTGCCAGCAGCTTAAGAGGGTCAAAGAGGACAGGGCCCTACAATGAGCAGTTCTTC.

The V call is TRBV6-5, the J call TRBJ1-2; D is perhaps TRBD1 (6 bases). This CDR3 comprises 15 residues. V was cut by 0 bases and J by 5 bases, with 13 bases left in between. Germline CDR1 MNHEY, CDR2 SVGAGI. CDR3 amino acids: CASSYSLTGLYGYTF. The CDR3 DNA sequence: TGTGCCAGCAGTTACTCGCTGACAGGTCTATATGGCTACACCTTC.

The rearrangement uses TRBV20-1 and TRBJ1-2, with D hard to call. V lost 1 base to trimming and J lost 4 bases, with 4 bases between them. There are 11 residues in the CDR3. Germline-derived CDR1 and CDR2 are DFQATT and SNEGSKA (reference sequence). The CDR3 DNA reads TGCAGTGCTAGAGGGGCCTATGGCTACACCTTC. It translates to CSARGAYGYTF.

The CDR3, as DNA: TGTGCCAGCAGTCCGCGGGGGCTCCCCTACAATGAGCAGTTCTTC. As protein: CASSPRGLPYNEQFF. The chain couples TRBV25-1 to TRBJ2-1; the D gene is possibly TRBD2 (7 bases). CDR3 size: 15 residues. Trimming cost V 5 bases and J 2 bases, with 13 bases left between them. The germline V gene has CDR1 MGHDK and CDR2 SYGVNS.

The chain has TRBV29-1 and TRBJ1-2, with D unresolved. In germline, CDR1 is SQVTM, CDR2 ANQGSEA. CDR3 length: 11 residues. The germline V and J ends were trimmed by 7 bases and 7 bases, with 13 bases remaining between them. In DNA form, the CDR3 reads TGCAGCGGGACGCAGTCTGGTGGCTACACCTTC. This codes for CSGTQSGGYTF.

The V gene is TRBV19, the J gene TRBJ1-6, with a weak D call TRBD1 (5 bases). The germline CDR1 and CDR2 sequences are LNHDA and SQIVND (reference sequence). The CDR3 runs 12 residues. V lost 3 bases to trimming and J lost 14 bases, with 11 bases between them. The CDR3 nucleotides are TGTGCCAGTAGTATGGGGGAGACCACCCTCCACTTT. It translates to CASSMGETTLHF. Supplemented by reference TRBV19 and TRBJ1-6, the full variable domain reads DGGITQSPKYLFRKEGQNVTLSCEQNLNHDAMYWYRQDPGQGLRLIYYSQIVNDFQKGDIAEGYSVSREKKESFPLTVTSAQKNPTAFYLCASSMGETTLHFGNGTRLTVT.

The V call is TRBV4-2, the J call TRBJ2-6; a weak D match, TRBD2 (6 bases). The V and J ends lost 1 base and 3 bases respectively, with 10 bases between them. This CDR3 spans 16 amino acids. The V gene's germline CDR1 is LGHNA and CDR2 YNFKEQ. The CDR3 coding sequence is TGTGCCAGCAGCCAAGTCCGGGGAGGTGGGGCCAACGTCCTGACTTTC. This translates into CASSQVRGGGANVLTF.

This sequence joins TRBV28 and TRBJ1-2; D possibly corresponds to TRBD1 (6 bases). V was pared by 6 bases and J by 8 bases, with 16 bases between. The CDR3 is 13 residues long. Germline loops: CDR1 MDHEN, CDR2 SYDVKM. The CDR3 region has the DNA TGTGCCAGCAGGTTACAGGGAGGAATGGGCTACACCTTC. Its protein is CASRLQGGMGYTF.